The next 15 T cell receptor beta chains were all read from a single sample in a study of T cell responses to AZD1222 COVID-19 vaccine. Sequencing was performed with immunoSEQ multiplex PCR; in TCRdb, only in-frame clones are kept and a portion is missing. The sample consists of around 100,000 clones, around 90% of them appearing once. This material consisted of peripheral blood, taken on day 0 of AZD1222 vaccination. The receptors were sampled from an adult in good health.

The gene calls are TRBV15 and TRBJ2-1, with D tentatively TRBD2 (5 bases). The CDR3 extends over 16 amino acids. The germline gives CDR1 LNHNV, CDR2 YYDKDF (reference sequence). V was pared by 1 base and J by 1 base, with 11 bases between. CDR3 sequence: CATSRGGHGSYNEQFF. The CDR3 coding sequence is TGTGCCACCAGCAGAGGAGGGCATGGGTCCTACAATGAGCAGTTCTTC.

CDR3 sequence: CASSIGTGFDSPLHF. The CDR3 region has the DNA TGTGCCAGTAGTATAGGGACGGGCTTTGATTCACCCCTCCACTTT. The V gene is TRBV19, the J gene TRBJ1-6; D is unclear. The CDR3 extends over 15 amino acids. CDR1 is LNHDA, CDR2 SQIVND, per germline (reference sequence). The V and J ends lost 1 base and 8 bases respectively, with 12 bases between them.

DNA for the CDR3: TGTGCCAGCAGTCACCTGGGGCCTTATGAGCAGTTCTTC. Translation: CASSHLGPYEQFF. The chain carries TRBV6-2 or TRBV6-3 and TRBJ2-1; possibly TRBD1 for D (5 bases). Germline V CDR1 and CDR2: MNHEY, SVGEGT. Trimming cost V 5 bases and J 8 bases, with 13 bases left between them. This CDR3 is 13 amino acids long.

The V gene is TRBV30, the J gene TRBJ2-5; D is possibly TRBD1 or TRBD2 (5 bases each). This CDR3 contains 15 residues. Germline V gene lookup returns CDR1 GTSNPN and CDR2 SVGIG (reference sequence). V gave up 1 base and J gave up 5 bases, with 17 bases separating them. The CDR3 region has the DNA TGTGCCTGGAGTGGAACAGGCCTAGCAGTGGAGACCCAGTACTTC. It yields the protein CAWSGTGLAVETQYF.

The V call is TRBV11-2, the J call TRBJ2-2; a weak D match, TRBD2 (6 bases). The germline V gene has CDR1 SGHAT and CDR2 FQNNGV. Trimming removed 3 bases at V and 5 bases at J, with 13 bases between. The CDR3 extends over 15 amino acids. In DNA, the CDR3 is TGTGCCAGCAGCTTCTCATCCGGGGGAACCGGGGAGCTGTTTTTT. This sequence encodes CASSFSSGGTGELFF. Filled out from reference TRBV11-2 and TRBJ2-2, the complete variable domain reads EAGVAQSPRYKIIEKRQSVAFWCNPISGHATLYWYQQILGQGPKLLIQFQNNGVVDDSQLPKDRFSAERLKGVDSTLKIQPAKLEDSAVYLCASSFSSGGTGELFFGEGSRLTVL.

The genes are TRBV6-5 and TRBJ2-7, with TRBD1 identical over 10 bases. The V gene's germline CDR1 is MNHEY and CDR2 SVGAGI. This CDR3 contains 15 residues. The V and J ends lost 2 bases and 2 bases, in that order; junction bases with no gene match: 3. CDR3 in DNA: TGTGCCAGCAGTTACGGGGGGACAGGGGCCTACGAGCAGTACTTC. The encoded protein is CASSYGGTGAYEQYF.

V usage is TRBV5-6 and J usage is TRBJ2-1; 9 nucleotides line up with TRBD1. Germline V CDR1 and CDR2: SGHDT, YYEEEE. The CDR3 is 19 residues long. The junction had 13 bases not matched to a gene; V was cut back by 3 bases and J by 0 bases. In DNA form, the CDR3 reads TGTGCCAGCAGCTCCGGGACAGGGTCTTTACCGAGCTCCTACAATGAGCAGTTCTTC. Translated, it gives CASSSGTGSLPSSYNEQFF.

This clone was counted a single time. The J gene is TRBJ2-1, the V gene TRBV27; a weak D match, TRBD1 (5 bases). The V gene lost 3 bases and the J gene lost 3 bases, with 12 bases spanning the gap. Germline V CDR1 and CDR2: MNHEY, SMNVEV (reference sequence). The CDR3 contains 15 residues. CDR3 sequence: CASSFSQGFYNEQFF. CDR3 in DNA: TGTGCCAGCAGTTTTTCCCAGGGATTCTACAATGAGCAGTTCTTC.

This sequence joins TRBV4-3 and TRBJ2-6, with D uncertain. This CDR3 has 20 residues. Trimming took 0 bases from V and 0 from J, leaving 18 bases between them. Looked up from germline, CDR1 is LGHNA and CDR2 is YSLEER. The CDR3 loop reads CASSQDMMGRAYSGANVLTF. Written as DNA, the CDR3 is TGCGCCAGCAGCCAAGATATGATGGGCAGAGCTTACTCTGGGGCCAACGTCCTGACTTTC.

This rearrangement joins TRBV18 to TRBJ2-7; D remains ambiguous. From germline, CDR1 is KGHSH and CDR2 LQKENI. CDR3 size: 13 residues. The ends were cut back, 0 bases at V and 2 bases at J, with 5 bases in the middle. In DNA form, the CDR3 reads TGTGCCAGCTCACCACCGGTCACCTACGAGCAGTACTTC. It encodes CASSPPVTYEQYF.

This chain connects TRBV18 to TRBJ2-2; maybe TRBD2 (7 bases). V was shortened by 3 bases and J by 7 bases, with 18 bases between the two germline ends. Per germline, CDR1 KGHSH and CDR2 LQKENI. CDR3 size: 16 residues. CDR3 amino acids: CASSPSTGGRIGELFF. In nucleotides, the CDR3 is TGTGCCAGCTCACCGTCGACAGGCGGGAGAATCGGGGAGCTGTTTTTT.

In its sample, this clone was seen once. The chain uses TRBV5-6 and TRBJ1-6, with D perhaps matching TRBD1 (6 bases). The CDR3 is made up of 16 amino acids. Trimming pared 4 bases from V and 0 bases from J, leaving 11 bases between. Germline V lookup: CDR1 SGHDT, CDR2 YYEEEE. The CDR3 spells CASSIGQSSYNSPLHF. In DNA, the CDR3 is TGTGCCAGCAGCATCGGACAGAGCTCCTATAATTCACCCCTCCACTTT.

The chain joins TRBV2 to TRBJ1-1; a possible D gene is TRBD1 (5 bases). V was shortened by 0 bases and J by 1 base, with 12 bases between the two germline ends. The CDR3 is 16 residues long. CDR1 is SNHLY and CDR2 is FYNNEI in the germline V gene. CDR3 residues: CASSEATEGSNTEAFF. CDR3 in DNA: TGTGCCAGCAGTGAAGCGACCGAGGGGTCGAACACTGAAGCTTTCTTT.

This sequence joins TRBV2 and TRBJ2-2; 8 bases line up with TRBD2. The CDR3 has 15 residues. Germline CDR1 and CDR2: SNHLY and FYNNEI. The V gene end was trimmed by 5 bases and the J gene end by 5 bases; junction bases not matched to a gene: 7. CDR3 loop: CASSPRTSRTGELFF. CDR3 DNA sequence: TGTGCCAGCAGTCCTCGGACTAGCCGGACCGGGGAGCTGTTTTTT.

The chain carries TRBV7-9 and TRBJ2-5; D tentatively reads TRBD1 or TRBD2 (6 bases each). CDR3 size: 14 residues. V lost 1 base and J lost 4, with 10 bases in between. Germline V lookup: CDR1 SEHNR, CDR2 FQNEAQ (reference sequence). CDR3 amino acids: CASSLGLGGETQYF. The CDR3 DNA reads as TGTGCCAGCAGCTTAGGACTAGGGGGAGAGACCCAGTACTTC.